This paragraph covers one TCR beta chain sequence. This clonotype came up many times. Its antigen is not yet known. One base away there is no much larger clone; base qualities are not given. These data belong to a study of T cells in Graves' hyperthyroidism and ophthalmopathy (dated by TCRdb to the late 2010s). Regarding the study in general: Peripheral blood samples were taken at the time of initial diagnosis, prior to any treatment. A discovery cohort of about 100 patients, 43 with Graves' ophthalmopathy and 55 to 60 with stable Graves' hyperthyroidism, was used to find distinguishing TCR V-J signatures. An independent validation cohort of 18 to 20 hyperthyroidism patients and some 15 patients who later progressed to ophthalmopathy tested prospective prediction of ophthalmopathy. For training and testing, the 100 or so patients in the discovery cohort were randomly divided in a 7:3 ratio. In addition, the study compared T-cell repertoires in thyroid tissue and in blood from several Graves' hyperthyroidism patients. Following sampling, methimazole starting at 30 mg daily was given to hyperthyroidism patients, and high-dose intravenous methylprednisolone was given to ophthalmopathy patients. According to the paper, TCR Vbeta CDR3 sequencing was carried out on 135 peripheral blood samples, which came from fewer than 50 ophthalmopathy, around 75 hyperthyroidism and some 17 progressor patients. Summary of the overall study and its limitations: Sample size was not statistically predetermined, and investigators were not blinded to group allocation. Most expanded thyroid clonotypes (frequency above 0.001) were also found in blood, which suggests that blood repertoires may mirror thyroid immune responses. A 13 V-J signature model separated ophthalmopathy from stable hyperthyroidism, with 87.88% sensitivity and approximately 81% specificity in cross-validation and 80%/75% in testing. In validation, progression to ophthalmopathy was predicted by the model with more than 65% sensitivity and 72.22% specificity, a median of approximately 6.5 months before onset.

Amplification of TCR beta CDR3 regions was carried out from RNA transcripts. The first round of RT-PCR for the TCR CDR3 was performed with the HTBI primer set and the Qiagen OneStep RT-PCR kit. Libraries were constructed in a second round of multiplex PCR, after which size selection and purification were performed. Libraries were sequenced paired-end with 100 bp reads on an Illumina HiSeq2000. Concerning the study's data processing: Raw data were processed with SOAPnuke, discarding reads with adapters, uncalled bases, mean Phred below 15, or no exact constant-primer or identifier match. COPE v1.2.5 was used to merge the high-quality paired reads, and each unique nucleotide sequence was defined as a clonotype. Clonotypes were aligned to IMGT TRBV, TRBD and TRBJ reference segments using MiTCR v1.1. Analysis was restricted to V-J combinations with a frequency above 0.0001, which covered approximately 99% of repertoires. A TCS score was defined as the ratio of F50 (clonal expansion) to E x V (chaos), with BLOSUM62-based TCRdist applied between CDR3 peptides within each V-J. Welch's t-statistics and random forest reduced just over 500 V-J features to under 15, which were used in a naive Bayes classifier (R e1071). Clones were called with MiXCR by TCRdb after fastp trimmed the public reads at Q25, and only in-frame beta chains were retained. Each entry is one CDR3 protein sequence, shown with its most common DNA and genes. The V and J calls shown here were made by TCRdb, not taken from the authors' results. This sample has some 370,000 distinct CDR3 sequences in its table, and approximately 18% of those were observed once. The ten largest clones take up approximately 30% of the sample.

Hyperthyroidism patients were newly diagnosed, with disease duration under 2 months, and aged 18 to 65 years. Any patient with an uncontrolled infection, another autoimmune disease, pregnancy or lactation was excluded. Diagnoses were established on the basis of clinical symptoms, serum thyroxine and TRAb, thyroid ultrasound, and orbital computed tomography. For progressor patients, blood was drawn at the first diagnosis of hyperthyroidism, before any ophthalmopathy symptoms had appeared. PBMCs were isolated from about 9.2 ml of fresh peripheral blood by Ficoll-Paque density gradient centrifugation. Patients classed as progressors first received a Graves' hyperthyroidism diagnosis and then went on to develop ophthalmopathy during follow-up. Total RNA was extracted with Trizol reagent, and quality was checked on an Agilent 2100 Bioanalyzer. The CDR3, from cysteine to phenylalanine, totals 14 residues. Of the read, only the CDR3 DNA is kept; its 42 bases are in frame from base 1. V was cut back by 0 bases and J by 7 bases, leaving a gap of 9 bases between them. From a lookup of the germline V gene, CDR1 and CDR2 are MNHEY and SVGAGI.

The receptor was derived from a woman aged 25 to 39 with Graves' hyperthyroidism that later progressed to Graves' ophthalmopathy. The chain employs TRBV6-5 and TRBJ2-2; the D gene cannot be resolved reliably. What was sequenced was blood. The CDR3 reads CASSYSSAIGELFF. DNA sequence: TGTGCCAGCAGTTACTCGAGCGCAATCGGGGAGCTGTTTTTT.